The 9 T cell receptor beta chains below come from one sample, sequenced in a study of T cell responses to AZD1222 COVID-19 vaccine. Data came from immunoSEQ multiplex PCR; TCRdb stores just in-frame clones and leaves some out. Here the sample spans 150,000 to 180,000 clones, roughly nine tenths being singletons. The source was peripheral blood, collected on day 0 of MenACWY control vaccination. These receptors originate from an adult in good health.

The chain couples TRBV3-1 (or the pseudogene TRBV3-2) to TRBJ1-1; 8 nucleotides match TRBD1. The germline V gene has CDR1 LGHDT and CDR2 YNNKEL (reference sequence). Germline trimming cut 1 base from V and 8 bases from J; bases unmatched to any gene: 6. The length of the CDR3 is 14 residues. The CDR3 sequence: CASSQVDRAQEAFF. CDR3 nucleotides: TGTGCCAGCAGCCAAGTGGACAGGGCACAAGAAGCTTTCTTT.

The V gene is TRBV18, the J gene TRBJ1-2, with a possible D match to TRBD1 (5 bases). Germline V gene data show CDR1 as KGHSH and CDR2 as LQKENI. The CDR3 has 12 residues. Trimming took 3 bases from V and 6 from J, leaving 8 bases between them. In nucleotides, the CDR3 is TGTGCCAGCTCACCCTCGGGGGATGGCTACACCTTC. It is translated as CASSPSGDGYTF.

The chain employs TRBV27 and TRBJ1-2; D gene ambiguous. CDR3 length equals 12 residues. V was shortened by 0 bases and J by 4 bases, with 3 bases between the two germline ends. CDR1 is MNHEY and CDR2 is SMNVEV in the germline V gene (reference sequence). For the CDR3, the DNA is TGTGCCAGCAGTTTATCTGGCTATGGCTACACCTTC. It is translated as CASSLSGYGYTF.

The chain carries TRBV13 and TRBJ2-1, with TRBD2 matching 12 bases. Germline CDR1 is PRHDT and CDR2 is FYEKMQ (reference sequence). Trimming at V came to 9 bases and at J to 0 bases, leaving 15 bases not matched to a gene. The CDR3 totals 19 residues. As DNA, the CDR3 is TGTGCCAGTAGGGGTCTGGGACTAGCGGGCGGGAGCTCCTACAATGAGCAGTTCTTC. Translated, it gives CASRGLGLAGGSSYNEQFF. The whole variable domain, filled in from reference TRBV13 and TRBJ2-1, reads AAGVIQSPRHLIKEKRETATLKCYPIPRHDTVYWYQQGPGQDPQFLISFYEKMQSDKGSIPDRFSAQQFSDYHSELNMSSLELGDSALYFCASRGLGLAGGSSYNEQFFGPGTRLTVL.

CDR3: CASSPDGTSATGELFF. The CDR3 region has the DNA TGTGCCAGCTCACCAGATGGGACTAGTGCCACCGGGGAGCTGTTTTTT. This chain uses TRBV18 with TRBJ2-2; 8 nucleotides agree with TRBD2. The germline V gene has CDR1 KGHSH and CDR2 LQKENI. With V trimmed by 2 bases and J by 4 bases, 6 bases remained unmatched. The CDR3 spans 16 residues.

CDR3 amino acids: CASTSLGAGNNEQFF. DNA of the CDR3: TGTGCCAGCACTTCCCTGGGAGCGGGAAACAATGAGCAGTTCTTC. This chain joins TRBV27 and TRBJ2-1, with 7 bases matching TRBD2. The CDR3 totals 15 residues. Germline loops: CDR1 MNHEY, CDR2 SMNVEV (reference sequence). V shed 7 bases and J 5 bases; nucleotides not matched to a gene: 11.

The CDR3, as DNA: TGTGCCACCAGTGATTTTCGCAATGAGCAGTTCTTC. Amino acids: CATSDFRNEQFF. The gene calls are TRBV24-1 and TRBJ2-1; D is ambiguous. The CDR3 is made up of 12 amino acids. Per the germline V gene, CDR1 is KGHDR and CDR2 is SFDVKD. Trimming left V 1 base short and J 6 bases short, with 3 bases between.

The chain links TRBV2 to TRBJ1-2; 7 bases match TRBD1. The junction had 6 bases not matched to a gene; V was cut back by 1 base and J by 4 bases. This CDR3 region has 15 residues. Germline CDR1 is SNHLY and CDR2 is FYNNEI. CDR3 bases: TGTGCCAGCAGTGAAGGGCAGGGGGATACCTATGGCTACACCTTC. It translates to CASSEGQGDTYGYTF.

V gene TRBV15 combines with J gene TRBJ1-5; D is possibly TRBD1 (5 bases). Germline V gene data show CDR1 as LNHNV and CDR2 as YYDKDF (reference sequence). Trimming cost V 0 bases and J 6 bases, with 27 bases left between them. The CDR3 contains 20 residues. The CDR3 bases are TGTGCCACCAGCAGAGATCCCCTTGCTTGGGAGGGGAGTCGACCTCAGCCCCAGCATTTT. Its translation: CATSRDPLAWEGSRPQPQHF.